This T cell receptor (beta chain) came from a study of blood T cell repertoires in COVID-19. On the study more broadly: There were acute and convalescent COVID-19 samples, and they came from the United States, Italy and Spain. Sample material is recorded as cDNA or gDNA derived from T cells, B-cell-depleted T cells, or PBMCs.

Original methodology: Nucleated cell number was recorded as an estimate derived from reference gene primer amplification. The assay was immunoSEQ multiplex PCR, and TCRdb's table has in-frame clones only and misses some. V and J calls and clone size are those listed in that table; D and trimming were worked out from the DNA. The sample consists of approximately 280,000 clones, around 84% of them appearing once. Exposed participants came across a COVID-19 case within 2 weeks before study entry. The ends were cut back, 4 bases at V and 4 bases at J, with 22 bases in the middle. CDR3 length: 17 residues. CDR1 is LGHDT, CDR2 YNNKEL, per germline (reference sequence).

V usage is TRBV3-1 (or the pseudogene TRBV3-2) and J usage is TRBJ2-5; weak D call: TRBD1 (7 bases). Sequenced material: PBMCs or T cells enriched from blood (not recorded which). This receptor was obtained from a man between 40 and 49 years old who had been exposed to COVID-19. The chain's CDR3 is CASSPTGSGAVVETQYF. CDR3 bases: TGTGCCAGCAGCCCGACAGGGTCGGGAGCGGTCGTAGAGACCCAGTACTTC.